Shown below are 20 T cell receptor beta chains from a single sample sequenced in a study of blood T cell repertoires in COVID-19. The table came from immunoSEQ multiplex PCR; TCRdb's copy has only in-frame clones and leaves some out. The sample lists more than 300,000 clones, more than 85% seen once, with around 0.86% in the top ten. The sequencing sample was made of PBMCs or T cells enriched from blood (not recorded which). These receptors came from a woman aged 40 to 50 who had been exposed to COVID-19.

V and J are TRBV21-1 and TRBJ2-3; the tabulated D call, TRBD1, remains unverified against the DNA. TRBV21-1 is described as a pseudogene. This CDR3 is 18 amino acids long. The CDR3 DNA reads TGTGCCAGCACGCCAGGGTGTTTCGGCGTCAGGTCGAGACATACGCAGTATTTT. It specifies CASTPGCFGVRSRHTQYF.

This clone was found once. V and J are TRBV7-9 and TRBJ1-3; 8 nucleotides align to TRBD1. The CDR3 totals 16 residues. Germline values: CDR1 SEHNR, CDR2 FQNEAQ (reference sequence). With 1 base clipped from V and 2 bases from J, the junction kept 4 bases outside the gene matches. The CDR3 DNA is TGTGCCAGCAGCTTAGGAAAACAGGGGGCTGGAAACACCATATATTTT. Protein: CASSLGKQGAGNTIYF.

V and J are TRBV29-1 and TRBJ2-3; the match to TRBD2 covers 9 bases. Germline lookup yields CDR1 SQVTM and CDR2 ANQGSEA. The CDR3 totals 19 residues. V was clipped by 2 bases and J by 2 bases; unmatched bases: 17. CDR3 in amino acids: CSVEYLKVLAGSSTDTQYF. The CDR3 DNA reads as TGCAGCGTTGAATATCTAAAGGTTCTAGCGGGGAGCTCCACAGATACGCAGTATTTT.

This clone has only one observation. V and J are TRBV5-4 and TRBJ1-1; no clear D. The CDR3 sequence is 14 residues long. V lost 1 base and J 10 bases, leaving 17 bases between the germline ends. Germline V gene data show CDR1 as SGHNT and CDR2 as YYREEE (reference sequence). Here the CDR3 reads CASSLFSGTLAAFF. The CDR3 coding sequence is TGTGCCAGCAGCTTGTTTTCGGGTACCCTGGCAGCTTTCTTT.

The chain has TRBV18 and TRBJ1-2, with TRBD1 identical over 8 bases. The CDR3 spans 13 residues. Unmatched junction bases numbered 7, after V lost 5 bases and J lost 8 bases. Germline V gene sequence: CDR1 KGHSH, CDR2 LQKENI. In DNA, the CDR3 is TGTGCCAGCTCATTGGACAGGGCCAAGGGCTACACCTTC. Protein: CASSLDRAKGYTF.

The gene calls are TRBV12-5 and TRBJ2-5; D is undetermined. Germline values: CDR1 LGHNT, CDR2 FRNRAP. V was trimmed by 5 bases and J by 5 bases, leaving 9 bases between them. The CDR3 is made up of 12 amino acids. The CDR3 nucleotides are TGTGCTAGTGGTCTTCACCGGGAGACCCAGTACTTC. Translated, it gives CASGLHRETQYF.

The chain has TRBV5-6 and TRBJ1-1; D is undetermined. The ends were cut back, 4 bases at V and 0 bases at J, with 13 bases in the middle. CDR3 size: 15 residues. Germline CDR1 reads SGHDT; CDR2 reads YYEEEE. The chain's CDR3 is CASSPTQALNTEAFF. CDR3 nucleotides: TGTGCCAGCAGCCCAACGCAGGCCCTGAACACTGAAGCTTTCTTT.

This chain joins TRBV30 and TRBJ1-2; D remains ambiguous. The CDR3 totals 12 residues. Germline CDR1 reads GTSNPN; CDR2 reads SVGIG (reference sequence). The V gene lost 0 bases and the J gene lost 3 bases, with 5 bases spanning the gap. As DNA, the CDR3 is TGTGCCTGGAGTGTGTCAGACTATGGCTACACCTTC. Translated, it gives CAWSVSDYGYTF.

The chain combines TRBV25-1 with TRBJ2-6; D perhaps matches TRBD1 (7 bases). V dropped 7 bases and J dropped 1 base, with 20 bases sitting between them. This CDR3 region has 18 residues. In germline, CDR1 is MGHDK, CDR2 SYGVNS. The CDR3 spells CASTASGGLGSGANVLTF. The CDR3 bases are TGTGCCAGCACGGCCTCAGGGGGGCTAGGATCTGGGGCCAACGTCCTGACTTTC.

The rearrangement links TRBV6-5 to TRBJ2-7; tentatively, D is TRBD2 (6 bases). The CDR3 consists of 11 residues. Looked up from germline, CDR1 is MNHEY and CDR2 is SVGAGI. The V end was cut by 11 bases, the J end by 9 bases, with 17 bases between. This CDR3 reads CAGGISVRQYF. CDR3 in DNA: TGTGCCGGGGGGATAAGCGTCAGGCAGTACTTC.

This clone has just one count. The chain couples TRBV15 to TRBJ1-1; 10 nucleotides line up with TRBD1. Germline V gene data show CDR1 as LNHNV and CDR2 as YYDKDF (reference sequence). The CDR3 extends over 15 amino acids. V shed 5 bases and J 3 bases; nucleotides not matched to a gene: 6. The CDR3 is CATSGAGTGDTEAFF. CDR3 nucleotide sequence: TGTGCCACCAGCGGCGCCGGGACAGGGGACACTGAAGCTTTCTTT. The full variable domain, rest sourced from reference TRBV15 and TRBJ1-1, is DAMVIQNPRYQVTQFGKPVTLSCSQTLNHNVMYWYQQKSSQAPKLLFHYYDKDFNNEADTPDNFQSRRPNTSFCFLDIRSPGLGDTAMYLCATSGAGTGDTEAFFGQGTRLTVV.

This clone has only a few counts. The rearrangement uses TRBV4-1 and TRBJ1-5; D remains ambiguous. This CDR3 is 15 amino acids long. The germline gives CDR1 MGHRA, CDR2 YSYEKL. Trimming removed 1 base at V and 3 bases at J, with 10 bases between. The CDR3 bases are TGCGCCAGCAGCCAAGGTACCGGGGTCAATCAGCCCCAGCATTTT. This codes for CASSQGTGVNQPQHF.

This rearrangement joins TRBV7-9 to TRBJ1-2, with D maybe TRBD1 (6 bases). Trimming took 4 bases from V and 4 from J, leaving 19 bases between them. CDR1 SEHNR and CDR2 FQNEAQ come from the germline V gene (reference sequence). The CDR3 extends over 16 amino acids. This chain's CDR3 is CASSSSGQFTSYGYTF. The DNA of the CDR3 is TGTGCCAGCAGCTCTAGCGGACAGTTCACAAGCTATGGCTACACCTTC.

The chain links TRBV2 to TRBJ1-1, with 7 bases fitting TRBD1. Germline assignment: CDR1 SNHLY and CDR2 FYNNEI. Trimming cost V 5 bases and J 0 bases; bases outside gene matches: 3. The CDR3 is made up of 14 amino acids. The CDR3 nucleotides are TGTGCCAGCAGTAGGGGGCGTTTGAACACTGAAGCTTTCTTT. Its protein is CASSRGRLNTEAFF.

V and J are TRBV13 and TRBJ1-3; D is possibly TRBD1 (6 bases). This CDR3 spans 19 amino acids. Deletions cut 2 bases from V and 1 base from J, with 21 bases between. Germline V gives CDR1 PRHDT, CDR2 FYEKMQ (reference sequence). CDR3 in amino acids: CASSLISQQGRRSGNTIYF. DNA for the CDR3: TGTGCCAGCAGCTTAATCTCACAACAGGGAAGAAGATCTGGAAACACCATATATTTT.

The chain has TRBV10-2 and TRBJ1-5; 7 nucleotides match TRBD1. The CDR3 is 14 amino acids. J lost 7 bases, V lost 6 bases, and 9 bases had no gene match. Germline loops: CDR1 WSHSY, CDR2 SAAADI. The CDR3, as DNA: TGCGCCAGCAGAGGGACAGATAGAATACAGCCCCAGCATTTT. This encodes CASRGTDRIQPQHF.

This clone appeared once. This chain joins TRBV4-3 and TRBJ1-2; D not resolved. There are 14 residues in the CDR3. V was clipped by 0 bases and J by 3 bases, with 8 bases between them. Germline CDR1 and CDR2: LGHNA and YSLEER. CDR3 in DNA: TGCGCCAGCAGCCAAGATCGGGGAGACTATGGCTACACCTTC. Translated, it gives CASSQDRGDYGYTF.

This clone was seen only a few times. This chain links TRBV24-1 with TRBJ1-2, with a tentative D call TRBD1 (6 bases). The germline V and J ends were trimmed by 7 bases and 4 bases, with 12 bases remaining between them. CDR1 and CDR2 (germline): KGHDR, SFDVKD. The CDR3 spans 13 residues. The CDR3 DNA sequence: TGTGCCACCAGCACCGACAGGTTCTATGGCTACACCTTC. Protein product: CATSTDRFYGYTF.

The CDR3 loop reads CASSDKKGGRGSPLHF. The CDR3 DNA reads TGTGCCAGCAGCGATAAAAAGGGAGGTCGGGGCTCACCCCTCCACTTT. The V and J genes are TRBV12-1 and TRBJ1-6. TRBV12-1 is given as a pseudogene. This CDR3 is built from 16 residues.

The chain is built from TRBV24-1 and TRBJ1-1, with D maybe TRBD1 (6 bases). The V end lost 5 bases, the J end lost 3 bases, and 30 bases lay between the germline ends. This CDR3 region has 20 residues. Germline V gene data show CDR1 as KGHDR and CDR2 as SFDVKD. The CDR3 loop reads CATSASPDRSGLKEDTEAFF. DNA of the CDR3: TGTGCCACCAGTGCCTCTCCTGACAGGTCCGGGCTTAAAGAGGACACTGAAGCTTTCTTT.